This T cell receptor beta chain comes out of a study of CD8 T cells in ankylosing spondylitis. CDR3 length equals 15 residues. J was trimmed by 3 bases and V by 5 bases; bases with no gene match: 4. In germline, CDR1 is SGDLS, CDR2 YYNGEE. TCRdb reanalysed the 5' RACE reads using MiXCR and keeps one entry per CDR3 protein. The table has 380,000 or so distinct CDR3 sequences, 20% to 25% seen once; the top ten hold around 13%. Whole-study results and caveats: According to the report, clones linked to the disease were significantly enriched in matched synovial fluid samples taken from ankylosing spondylitis patients.

This clonotype showed up many times. Its antigen is as yet unknown. Sequenced material: blood, either unsorted or a sorted T cell fraction (not recorded which). The gene calls are TRBV9 and TRBJ2-7, with TRBD2 matching 14 bases. This receptor was obtained from a male donor with ankylosing spondylitis or in good health (not recorded which). CDR3 sequence reads: CASSVGTSGGYEQYF. The CDR3 DNA follows: TGTGCCAGCAGTGTTGGGACTAGCGGGGGCTACGAGCAGTACTTC.